This TCR beta chain emerged from a study of cytomegalovirus exposure and HLA in healthy donors. Germline V gene lookup returns CDR1 SGHAT and CDR2 FQNNGV. The CDR3 covers 14 residues. V trimming: 6 bases; J trimming: 4 bases; junction bases outside the gene matches: 4. The PCR contained 60 Vbeta and 13 Jbeta primers. Sequencing used immunoSEQ multiplex PCR; TCRdb keeps in-frame clones, though not all of them. The sample has some 200,000 clones; roughly 80% are singletons. Sequenced input: PBMCs. The TCR sequence derives from a woman in her fifties or sixties in good health and CMV-seropositive. The V and J genes are TRBV11-2 and TRBJ2-1, with TRBD1 matching 9 bases. CDR3 in DNA: TGTGCCAGCAGTTGGGACAGGGCGTACAATGAGCAGTTCTTC. Translated: CASSWDRAYNEQFF.